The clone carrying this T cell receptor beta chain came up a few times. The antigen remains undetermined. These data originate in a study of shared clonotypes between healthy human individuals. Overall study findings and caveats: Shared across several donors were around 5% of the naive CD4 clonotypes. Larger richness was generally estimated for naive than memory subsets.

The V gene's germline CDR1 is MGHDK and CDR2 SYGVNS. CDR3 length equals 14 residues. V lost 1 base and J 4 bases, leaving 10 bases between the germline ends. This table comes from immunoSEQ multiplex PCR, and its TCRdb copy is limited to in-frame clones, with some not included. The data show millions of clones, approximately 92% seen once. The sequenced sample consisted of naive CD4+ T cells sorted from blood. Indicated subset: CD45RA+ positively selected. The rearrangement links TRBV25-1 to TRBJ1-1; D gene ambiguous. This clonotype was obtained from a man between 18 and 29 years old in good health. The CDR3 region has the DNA TGTGCCAGCAGTGAATTCAGGACTAGCACTGAAGCTTTCTTT. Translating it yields CASSEFRTSTEAFF.